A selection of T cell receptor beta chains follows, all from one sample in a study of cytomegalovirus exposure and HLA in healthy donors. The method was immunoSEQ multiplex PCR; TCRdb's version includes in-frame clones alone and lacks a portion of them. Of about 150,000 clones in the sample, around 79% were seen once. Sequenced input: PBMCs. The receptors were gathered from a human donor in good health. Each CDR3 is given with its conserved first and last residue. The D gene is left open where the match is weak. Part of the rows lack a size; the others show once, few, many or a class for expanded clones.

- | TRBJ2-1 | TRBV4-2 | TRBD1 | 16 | CASSQEASGGSNEQFF | TGTGCCAGCAGCCAAGAAGCGTCAGGGGGCTCGAATGAGCAGTTCTTC
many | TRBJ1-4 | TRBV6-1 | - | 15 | CASSDEDYGSEKLFF | TGTGCCAGCAGTGATGAGGACTACGGGAGTGAAAAACTGTTTTTT
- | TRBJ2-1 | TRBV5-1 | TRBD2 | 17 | CASSLVAGGSSYNEQFF | TGCGCCAGCAGCCTGGTGGCCGGGGGGAGCTCCTACAATGAGCAGTTCTTC
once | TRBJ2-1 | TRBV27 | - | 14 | CASSHGLPYNEQFF | TGTGCCAGCAGTCACGGACTCCCCTACAATGAGCAGTTCTTC
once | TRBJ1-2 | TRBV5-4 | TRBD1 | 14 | CASSLGDRNYGYPF | TGTGCCAGCAGCTTGGGGGACAGGAACTATGGCTACCCCTTC
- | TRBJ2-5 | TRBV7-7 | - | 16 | CASSLEASRLGETQYF | TGTGCCAGCAGCTTAGAGGCTAGCCGGTTGGGAGAGACCCAGTACTTC
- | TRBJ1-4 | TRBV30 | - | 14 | CAWMPRATNEKLFF | TGTGCCTGGATGCCACGCGCAACTAATGAAAAACTGTTTTTT
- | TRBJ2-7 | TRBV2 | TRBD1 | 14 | CASSEGTGFYEQYF | TGTGCCAGCAGTGAAGGGACAGGGTTTTACGAGCAGTACTTC
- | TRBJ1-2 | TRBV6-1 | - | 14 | CASSARRTNYGYTF | TGTGCCAGCAGTGCCCGGAGGACTAACTATGGCTACACCTTC
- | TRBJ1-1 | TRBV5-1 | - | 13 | CASSQPGGGEAFF | TGCGCCAGCAGTCAACCCGGGGGGGGTGAAGCTTTCTTT
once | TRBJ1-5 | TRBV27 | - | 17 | CASSPSPGGQSNQPQHF | TGTGCCAGCAGTCCCTCGCCTGGGGGCCAAAGCAATCAGCCCCAGCATTTT
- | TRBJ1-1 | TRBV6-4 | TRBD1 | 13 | CASRQGLNTEAFF | TGTGCCAGCAGACAGGGGCTGAACACTGAAGCTTTCTTT
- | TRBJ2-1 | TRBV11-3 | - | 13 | CASSYPGINEQFF | TGTGCCAGCAGCTATCCGGGAATCAATGAGCAGTTCTTC
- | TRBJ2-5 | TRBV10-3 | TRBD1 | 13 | CATTGRDRETQYF | TGTGCCACGACCGGTCGGGACAGGGAGACCCAGTACTTC
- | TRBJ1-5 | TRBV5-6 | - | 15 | CASSLTGKSNQPQHF | TGTGCCAGCAGCTTGACAGGGAAGAGCAATCAGCCCCAGCATTTT
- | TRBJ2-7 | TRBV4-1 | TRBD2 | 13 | CASSETSAYEQYF | TGCGCCAGCAGCGAGACTAGCGCCTACGAGCAGTACTTC
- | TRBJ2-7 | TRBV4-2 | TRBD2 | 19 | CASSQDLTSGPDISYEQYF | TGTGCCAGCAGCCAAGATTTAACTAGCGGGCCAGATATCTCCTACGAGCAGTACTTC
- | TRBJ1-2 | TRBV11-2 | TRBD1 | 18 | CASSLSIYQGAANYGYTF | TGTGCCAGCAGCTTATCCATATACCAGGGGGCTGCCAACTATGGCTACACCTTC
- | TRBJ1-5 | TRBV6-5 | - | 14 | CASSEENSNQPQHF | TGTGCCAGCAGTGAAGAGAATAGCAATCAGCCCCAGCATTTT
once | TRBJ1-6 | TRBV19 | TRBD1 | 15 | CASSIRGRVDSPLHF | TGTGCCAGTAGTATAAGGGGGCGAGTAGATTCACCCCTCCACTTT
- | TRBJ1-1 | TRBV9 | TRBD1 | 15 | CASSVLGQLNTEAFF | TGTGCCAGCAGCGTCCTGGGACAGCTGAACACTGAAGCTTTCTTT
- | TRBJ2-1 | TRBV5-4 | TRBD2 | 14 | CASSLELAGGRQFF | TGTGCCAGCAGCTTGGAACTAGCGGGGGGTAGACAGTTCTTC
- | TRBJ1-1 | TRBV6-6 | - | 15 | CASSSPGAGDTEAFF | TGTGCCAGCAGTTCCCCAGGGGCAGGGGACACTGAAGCTTTCTTT
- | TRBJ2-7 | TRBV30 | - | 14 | CAWSVSQGGYEQYF | TGTGCCTGGAGTGTGAGCCAGGGAGGCTACGAGCAGTACTTC
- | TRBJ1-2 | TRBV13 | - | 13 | CASSSGTPHGYTF | TGTGCCAGCAGCTCCGGGACACCGCATGGGTACACCTTC
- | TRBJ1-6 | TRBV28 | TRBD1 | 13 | CASSDRGLSPLHF | TGTGCCAGCAGCGACAGGGGGCTTTCACCCCTCCACTTT
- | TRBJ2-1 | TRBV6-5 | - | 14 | CASSYSTTHNEQFF | TGTGCCAGCAGTTACTCGACTACGCACAATGAGCAGTTCTTC
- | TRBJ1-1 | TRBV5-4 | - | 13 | CASSLQGRTEAFF | TGTGCCAGCAGCTTGCAGGGGCGGACTGAAGCTTTCTTT
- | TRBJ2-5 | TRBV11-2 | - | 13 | CASSLDTRETQYF | TGTGCCAGCAGCTTAGATACGCGGGAGACCCAGTACTTC